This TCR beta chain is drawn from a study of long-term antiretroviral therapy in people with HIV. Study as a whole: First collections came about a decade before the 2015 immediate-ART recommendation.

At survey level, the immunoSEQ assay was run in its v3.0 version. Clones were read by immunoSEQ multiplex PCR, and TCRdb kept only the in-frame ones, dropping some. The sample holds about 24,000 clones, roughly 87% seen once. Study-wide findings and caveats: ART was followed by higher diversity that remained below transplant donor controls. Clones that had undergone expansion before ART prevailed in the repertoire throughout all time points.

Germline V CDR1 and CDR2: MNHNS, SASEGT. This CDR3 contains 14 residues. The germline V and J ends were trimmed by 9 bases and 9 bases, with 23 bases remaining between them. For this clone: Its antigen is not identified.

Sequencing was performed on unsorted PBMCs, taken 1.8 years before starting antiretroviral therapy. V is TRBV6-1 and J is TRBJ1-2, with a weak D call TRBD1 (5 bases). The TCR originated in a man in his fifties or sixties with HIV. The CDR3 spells CASGSRQGSVSYTF. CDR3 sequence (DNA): TGTGCCAGTGGATCCAGGCAGGGTAGTGTTAGCTACACCTTC.